The clone carrying this TCR beta chain was observed a few times. This CDR3 spans 16 amino acids. Germline CDR1 and CDR2: LNHDA and SQIVND (reference sequence). J lost 3 bases, V lost 7 bases, and 12 bases had no gene match. This sample is drawn from a study of blood T cell repertoires in COVID-19. Study-level background: Acute-phase and convalescent COVID-19 samples originated in the United States, Italy and Spain. The cDNA or gDNA used as material had been derived from T cells, B-cell-depleted T cells, or PBMCs.

Profiled with immunoSEQ multiplex PCR; TCRdb holds only in-frame clones, not every one. The table includes over 200,000 clones, 87% detected once. This receptor was obtained from a middle-aged man with active or convalescent COVID-19. This sequence joins TRBV19 and TRBJ2-1; 7 bases agree with TRBD2. Sequencing was done on a sample of peripheral blood. This CDR3 reads CASTGSKLAIYNEQFF. In DNA, the CDR3 is TGTGCCAGTACTGGGTCTAAACTAGCGATCTACAATGAGCAGTTCTTC.